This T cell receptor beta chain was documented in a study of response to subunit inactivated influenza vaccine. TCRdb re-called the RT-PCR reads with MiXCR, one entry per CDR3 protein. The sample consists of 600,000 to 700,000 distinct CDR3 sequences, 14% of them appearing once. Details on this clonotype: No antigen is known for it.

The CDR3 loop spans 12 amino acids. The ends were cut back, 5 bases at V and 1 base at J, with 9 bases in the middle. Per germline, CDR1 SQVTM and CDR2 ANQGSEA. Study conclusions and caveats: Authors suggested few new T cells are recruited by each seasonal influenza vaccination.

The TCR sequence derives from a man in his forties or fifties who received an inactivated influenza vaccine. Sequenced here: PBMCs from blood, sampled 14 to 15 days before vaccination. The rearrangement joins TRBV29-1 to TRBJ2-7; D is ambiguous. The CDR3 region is CSVSIGSYEQYF. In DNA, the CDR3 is TGCAGCGTTTCTATAGGGTCCTACGAGCAGTACTTC.